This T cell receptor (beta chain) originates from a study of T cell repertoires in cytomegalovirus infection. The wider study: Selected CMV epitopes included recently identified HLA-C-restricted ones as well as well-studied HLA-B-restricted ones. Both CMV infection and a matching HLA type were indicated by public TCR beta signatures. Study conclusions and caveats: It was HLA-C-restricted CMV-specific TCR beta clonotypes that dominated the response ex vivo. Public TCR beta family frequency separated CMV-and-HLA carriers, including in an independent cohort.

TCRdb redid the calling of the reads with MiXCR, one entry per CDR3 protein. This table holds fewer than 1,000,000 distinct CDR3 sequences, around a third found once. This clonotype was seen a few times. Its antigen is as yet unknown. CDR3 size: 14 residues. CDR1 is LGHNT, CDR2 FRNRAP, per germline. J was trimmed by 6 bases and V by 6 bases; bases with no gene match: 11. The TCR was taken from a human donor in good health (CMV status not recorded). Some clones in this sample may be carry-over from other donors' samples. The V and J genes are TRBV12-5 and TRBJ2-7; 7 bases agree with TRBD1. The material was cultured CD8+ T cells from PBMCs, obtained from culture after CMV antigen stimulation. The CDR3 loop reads CASGPKGGLFEQYF. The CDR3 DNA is TGTGCTAGTGGCCCGAAAGGGGGCCTTTTCGAGCAGTACTTC.